Listed here are 25 T cell receptor beta chains from one sample, sequenced in a study of blood T cell repertoires in COVID-19. The assay was immunoSEQ multiplex PCR, and TCRdb's table has in-frame clones only and misses some. The sample has about 310,000 clones, around 90% seen once; the top ten hold approximately 4.3%. Sequenced material: PBMCs or T cells enriched from blood (not recorded which). These receptors were obtained from a woman in her late teens or twenties with acute COVID-19.

This sequence joins TRBV7-3 and TRBJ2-3; D perhaps matches TRBD2 (5 bases). Trimming took 4 bases from V and 0 from J, leaving 8 bases between them. CDR1 SGHTA and CDR2 FQGTGA come from the germline V gene. This CDR3 has 14 residues. The CDR3, as DNA: TGTGCCAGCAGCTCCCGGACTAGCACAGATACGCAGTATTTT. Translation: CASSSRTSTDTQYF.

The genes are TRBV3-1 (or the pseudogene TRBV3-2) and TRBJ2-3; 8 bases agree with TRBD1. The CDR3 totals 20 residues. Germline V gives CDR1 LGHDT, CDR2 YNNKEL (reference sequence). V was pared by 2 bases and J by 0 bases, with 16 bases of the junction left unmatched. In DNA, the CDR3 is TGTGCCAGCAGCCAAAACTTCGAGGATCTGCAGGGGGCGAGCACAGATACGCAGTATTTT. This encodes CASSQNFEDLQGASTDTQYF.

The chain employs TRBV27 and TRBJ2-2; 11 bases agree with TRBD2. V lost 5 bases, J lost 6 bases, and 11 bases stayed unmatched. The CDR3 spans 17 residues. CDR1 is MNHEY and CDR2 is SMNVEV in the germline V gene (reference sequence). CDR3 sequence: CASSPMRLAGFAGELFF. Written as DNA, the CDR3 is TGTGCCAGCAGTCCGATGCGACTAGCGGGATTCGCCGGGGAGCTGTTTTTT.

J is TRBJ1-6 and V is TRBV10-3; 8 bases match TRBD1. In germline, CDR1 is ENHRY, CDR2 SYGVKD. The CDR3 covers 14 residues. J was trimmed by 6 bases and V by 5 bases; bases with no gene match: 3. The CDR3 bases are TGTGCCATCAGTACGACAGGGGTTAATTCACCCCTCCACTTT. This sequence encodes CAISTTGVNSPLHF.

The chain combines TRBV6-1 with TRBJ1-5; no clear D gene. V gave up 3 bases and J gave up 0 bases, with 12 bases separating them. The CDR3 totals 16 residues. The germline V gene encodes CDR1 MNHNS and CDR2 SASEGT. The CDR3 protein is CASSEVVVYSNQPQHF. As DNA, the CDR3 is TGTGCCAGCAGTGAGGTAGTCGTATATAGCAATCAGCCCCAGCATTTT.

The chain has TRBV11-3 and TRBJ2-7, with D tentatively TRBD2 (6 bases). The V and J ends lost 5 bases and 2 bases respectively, with 13 bases between them. CDR1 is SGHNT and CDR2 is YENEEA in the germline V gene. The CDR3 covers 14 residues. CDR3 loop: CASSPGSLAYEQYF. Here the CDR3 DNA reads TGTGCCAGCAGCCCCGGGAGCCTCGCCTACGAGCAGTACTTC.

V usage is TRBV9 and J usage is TRBJ2-3; possibly TRBD2 for D (5 bases). The CDR3 loop spans 15 amino acids. Germline CDR1 is SGDLS and CDR2 is YYNGEE. The ends were cut back, 0 bases at V and 1 base at J, with 9 bases in the middle. In DNA, the CDR3 is TGTGCCAGCAGCGTAGTCGACTACCGCACAGATACGCAGTATTTT. Translating it yields CASSVVDYRTDTQYF.

The CDR3 is CASRGTASGNTIYF. CDR3 coding DNA: TGTGCCAGCAGAGGGACAGCCTCTGGAAACACCATATATTTT. The chain joins TRBV9 to TRBJ1-3, with TRBD1 matching over 7 bases. Per germline, CDR1 SGDLS and CDR2 YYNGEE. The CDR3 covers 14 residues. J was trimmed by 0 bases and V by 5 bases; bases with no gene match: 2.

The chain is built from TRBV5-1 and TRBJ1-1; weak D call: TRBD1 (5 bases). CDR3 size: 19 residues. V was cut by 0 bases and J by 0 bases, with 21 bases left in between. Germline lookup yields CDR1 SGHRS and CDR2 YFSETQ. CDR3 protein: CASSLAGGGQGPLNTEAFF. The CDR3, as DNA: TGCGCCAGCAGCTTGGCGGGAGGAGGTCAGGGACCGTTGAACACTGAAGCTTTCTTT.

The rearrangement links TRBV6-4 to TRBJ2-5, with 7 bases fitting TRBD1. This CDR3 is built from 14 residues. The germline gives CDR1 MRHNA, CDR2 SNTAGT. V gave up 4 bases and J gave up 6 bases; unmatched junction bases: 8. DNA of the CDR3: TGTGCCAGCAGTGGGACAGGTGCCCTACAGACCCAGTACTTC. Encoded protein: CASSGTGALQTQYF.

This clone has just one count. This chain connects TRBV5-1 to TRBJ2-3, with TRBD1 identical over 8 bases. CDR1 and CDR2 from the germline V gene are SGHRS and YFSETQ. The CDR3 loop spans 15 amino acids. V lost 0 bases and J lost 4; bases outside the gene matches: 4. The CDR3 loop reads CASSLVIQGADTQYF. CDR3 nucleotides: TGCGCCAGCAGCTTGGTTATACAGGGGGCAGATACGCAGTATTTT.

The V gene is TRBV5-1, the J gene TRBJ1-1, with a tentative D call TRBD1 (6 bases). Trimming stripped 0 bases from V and 0 bases from J, with 12 bases between. This CDR3 spans 16 amino acids. Germline V gene data show CDR1 as SGHRS and CDR2 as YFSETQ. The CDR3 sequence is CASSLGRRQVNTEAFF. The CDR3 DNA follows: TGCGCCAGCAGCTTGGGACGCAGACAGGTGAACACTGAAGCTTTCTTT.

The chain employs TRBV10-3 and TRBJ1-2, with D possibly TRBD1 on 6 matching bases. Trimming removed 6 bases from V and 12 bases from J, with 20 bases in between. There are 13 residues in the CDR3. The germline gives CDR1 ENHRY, CDR2 SYGVKD. CDR3 nucleotide sequence: TGTGCCATCAGGGATTCAGGGGCCGTAGAAGACACCTTC. Its protein product is CAIRDSGAVEDTF.

This chain links TRBV19 with TRBJ1-1; D may be TRBD1 (6 bases). The CDR3 contains 13 residues. Deletions cut 7 bases from V and 7 bases from J, with 16 bases between. From germline, CDR1 is LNHDA and CDR2 SQIVND (reference sequence). The CDR3 nucleotides read TGTGCCAGTAAGCCACAGGGCGAGAATGAAGCTTTCTTT. Protein product: CASKPQGENEAFF.

The V gene is TRBV9, the J gene TRBJ2-7; the D gene is possibly TRBD2 (6 bases). The ends were cut back, 3 bases at V and 6 bases at J, with 16 bases in the middle. Germline V gives CDR1 SGDLS, CDR2 YYNGEE. CDR3 length equals 14 residues. The CDR3 loop is CASSEGGRGGEQYF. The CDR3 bases are TGTGCCAGCAGCGAGGGAGGTCGGGGAGGCGAGCAGTACTTC.

The chain employs TRBV3-1 (or the pseudogene TRBV3-2) and TRBJ2-7; 13 nucleotides line up with TRBD2. CDR1 is LGHDT and CDR2 is YNNKEL in the germline V gene (reference sequence). The CDR3 loop spans 18 amino acids. V lost 0 bases to trimming and J lost 0 bases; unmatched junction nucleotides: 5. CDR3 residues: CASSQDQLAGGSSYEQYF. The CDR3 region has the DNA TGTGCCAGCAGCCAAGATCAACTAGCGGGAGGGTCCTCCTACGAGCAGTACTTC.

The gene calls are TRBV11-3 and TRBJ2-5; a weak D match, TRBD1 (5 bases). Trimming took off 5 bases at V and 4 bases at J, with 14 bases between the two ends. Germline V CDR1 and CDR2: SGHNT, YENEEA. The CDR3 contains 14 residues. CDR3 nucleotide sequence: TGTGCCAGCAGCCCTAGTTGGGGCACAGAGACCCAGTACTTC. Translation: CASSPSWGTETQYF.

In this sample, this clone turned up a few times. J is TRBJ2-5 and V is TRBV9, with 9 positions matching TRBD2. Germline assignment: CDR1 SGDLS and CDR2 YYNGEE. The J segment lost 2 bases and the V segment lost 2 bases, leaving 4 bases of the junction unmatched. The CDR3 has 15 amino acids. CDR3 DNA sequence: TGTGCCAGCAGCGTCGGCGGGAGGGATCAAGAGACCCAGTACTTC. Its protein is CASSVGGRDQETQYF.

The chain joins TRBV4-1 to TRBJ2-7; a possible D gene is TRBD2 (6 bases). Trimming removed 4 bases at V and 3 bases at J, with 19 bases between. This CDR3 has 16 residues. Germline CDR1 and CDR2: MGHRA and YSYEKL. DNA of the CDR3: TGCGCCAGCAGCCCTGAAGGAGGGACCGCCATCTACGAGCAGTACTTC. It codes for CASSPEGGTAIYEQYF.

This clone came up a few times. The V gene is TRBV13, the J gene TRBJ1-2; 8 bases are a match to TRBD1. Germline lookup yields CDR1 PRHDT and CDR2 FYEKMQ (reference sequence). Trimming took 0 bases from V and 2 from J; bases not matched to a gene: 2. This CDR3 is built from 15 residues. CDR3: CASSLGQGGNYGYTF. The CDR3 DNA reads TGTGCCAGCAGCTTAGGACAGGGGGGGAACTATGGCTACACCTTC.

The chain couples TRBV24-1 to TRBJ1-3, with 8 bases matching TRBD1. CDR3 size: 16 residues. J was trimmed by 3 bases and V by 9 bases; bases with no gene match: 12. CDR1 and CDR2 from the germline V gene are KGHDR and SFDVKD. The CDR3 DNA is TGTGCCACCTCGACAGGGGACGGGCGGAGTGGAAACACCATATATTTT. Amino acid sequence: CATSTGDGRSGNTIYF.

The chain uses TRBV15 and TRBJ1-3, with TRBD1 as a possible D gene (6 bases). V lost 3 bases to trimming and J lost 0 bases, with 6 bases between them. The CDR3 spans 14 residues. The V gene's germline CDR1 is LNHNV and CDR2 YYDKDF (reference sequence). Written as DNA, the CDR3 is TGTGCCACCAGCAGGGGGGCCTCTGGAAACACCATATATTTT. Protein: CATSRGASGNTIYF.

In this sample, this clone turned up once. The J gene is TRBJ1-2, the V gene TRBV6-1; 9 nucleotides agree with TRBD1. There are 15 residues in the CDR3. Germline V gene data show CDR1 as MNHNS and CDR2 as SASEGT. Trimming at V came to 3 bases and at J to 8 bases, leaving 10 bases not matched to a gene. This CDR3 is CASSEEGTGWGGYTF. The CDR3 bases are TGTGCCAGCAGTGAGGAGGGGACAGGGTGGGGAGGCTACACCTTC.

Comment on this clone: One junction end disagrees with the germline gene, perhaps due to a read error. The chain uses TRBV5-1 and TRBJ2-5; TRBD2 aligns across 13 bases. Looked up from germline, CDR1 is SGHRS and CDR2 is YFSETQ. This CDR3 is 20 amino acids long. The CDR3 bases are TGCGCCAACAGCTTGGGTCTTTGGACTAGCGGGAGTGTAGTCCAAGAGACCCAGTACTTC. Translating it yields CANSLGLWTSGSVVQETQYF.

The chain combines TRBV7-9 with TRBJ1-4, with TRBD1 identical over 7 bases. V was clipped by 1 base and J by 4 bases; unmatched bases: 12. This CDR3 comprises 18 residues. Germline CDR1 is SEHNR and CDR2 is FQNEAQ (reference sequence). The CDR3: CASSLVSYRDRLNEKLFF. The CDR3, as DNA: TGTGCCAGCAGCTTAGTTAGTTACCGGGACAGACTTAATGAAAAACTGTTTTTT.